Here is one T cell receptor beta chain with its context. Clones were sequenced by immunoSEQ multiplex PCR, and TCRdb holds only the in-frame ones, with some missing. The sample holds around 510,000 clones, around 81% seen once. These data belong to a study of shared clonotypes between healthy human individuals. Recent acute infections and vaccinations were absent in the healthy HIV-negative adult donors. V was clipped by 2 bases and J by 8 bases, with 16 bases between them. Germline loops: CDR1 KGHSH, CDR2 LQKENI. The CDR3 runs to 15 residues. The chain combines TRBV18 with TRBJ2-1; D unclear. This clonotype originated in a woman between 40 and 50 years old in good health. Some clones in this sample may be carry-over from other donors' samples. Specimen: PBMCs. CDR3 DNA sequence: TGTGCCAGCTCACCATCTATAGTGGGTGGCGATGAGCAGTTCTTC. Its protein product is CASSPSIVGGDEQFF.